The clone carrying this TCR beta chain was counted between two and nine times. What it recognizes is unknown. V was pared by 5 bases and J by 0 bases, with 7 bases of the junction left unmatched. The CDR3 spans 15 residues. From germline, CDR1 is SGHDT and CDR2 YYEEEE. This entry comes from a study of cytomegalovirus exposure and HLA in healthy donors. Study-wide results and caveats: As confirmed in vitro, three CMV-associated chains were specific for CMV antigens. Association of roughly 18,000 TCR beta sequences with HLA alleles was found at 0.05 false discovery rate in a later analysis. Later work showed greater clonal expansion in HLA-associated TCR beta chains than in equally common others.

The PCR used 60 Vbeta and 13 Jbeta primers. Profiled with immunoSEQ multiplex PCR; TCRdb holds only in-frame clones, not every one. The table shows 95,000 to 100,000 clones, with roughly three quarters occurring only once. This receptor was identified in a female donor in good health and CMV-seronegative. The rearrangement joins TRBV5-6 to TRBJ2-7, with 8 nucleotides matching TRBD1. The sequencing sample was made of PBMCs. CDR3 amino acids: CASSFRQGFSYEQYF. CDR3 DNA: TGTGCCAGCAGTTTCAGACAGGGGTTCTCCTACGAGCAGTACTTC.